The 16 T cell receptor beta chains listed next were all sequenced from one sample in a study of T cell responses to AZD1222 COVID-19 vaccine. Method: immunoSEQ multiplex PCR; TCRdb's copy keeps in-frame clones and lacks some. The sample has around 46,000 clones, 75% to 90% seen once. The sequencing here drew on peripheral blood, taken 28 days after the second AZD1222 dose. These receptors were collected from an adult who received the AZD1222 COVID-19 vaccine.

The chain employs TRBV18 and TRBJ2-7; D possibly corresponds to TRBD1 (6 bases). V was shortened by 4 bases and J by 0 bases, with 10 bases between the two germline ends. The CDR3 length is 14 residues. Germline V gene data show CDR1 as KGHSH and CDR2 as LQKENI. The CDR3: CASSLGHLSYEQYF. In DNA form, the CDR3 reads TGTGCCAGCTCACTGGGACACCTCTCCTACGAGCAGTACTTC.

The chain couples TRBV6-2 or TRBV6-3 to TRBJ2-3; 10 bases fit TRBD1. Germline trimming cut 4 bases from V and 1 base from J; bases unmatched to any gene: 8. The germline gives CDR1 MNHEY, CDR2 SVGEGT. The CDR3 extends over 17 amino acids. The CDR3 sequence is CASSSVIGTGGTDTQYF. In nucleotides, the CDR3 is TGTGCCAGCAGTTCCGTCATTGGGACAGGGGGCACAGATACGCAGTATTTT.

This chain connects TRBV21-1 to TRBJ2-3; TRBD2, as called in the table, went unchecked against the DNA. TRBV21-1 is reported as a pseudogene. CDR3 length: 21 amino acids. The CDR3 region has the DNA TGTGCCAGCAGCCGGAAGGAAGCTAGCGGGAGAATCCCGAGGCGCACAGATACGCAGTATTTT. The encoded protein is CASSRKEASGRIPRRTDTQYF.

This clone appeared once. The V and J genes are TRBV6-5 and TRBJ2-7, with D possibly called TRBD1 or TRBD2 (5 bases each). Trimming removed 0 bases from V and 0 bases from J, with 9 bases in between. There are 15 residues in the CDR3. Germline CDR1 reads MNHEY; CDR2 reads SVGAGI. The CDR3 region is CASSYSGDPSYEQYF. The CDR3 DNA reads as TGTGCCAGCAGTTACTCGGGGGACCCCTCCTACGAGCAGTACTTC.

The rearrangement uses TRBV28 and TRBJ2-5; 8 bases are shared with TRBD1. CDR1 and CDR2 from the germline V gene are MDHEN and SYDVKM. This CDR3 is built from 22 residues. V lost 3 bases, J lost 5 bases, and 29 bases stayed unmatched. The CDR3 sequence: CASSFSGRGLSWRDRAQETQYF. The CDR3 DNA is TGTGCCAGCAGTTTTAGTGGCAGGGGGCTATCATGGCGGGATAGGGCCCAGGAGACCCAGTACTTC.

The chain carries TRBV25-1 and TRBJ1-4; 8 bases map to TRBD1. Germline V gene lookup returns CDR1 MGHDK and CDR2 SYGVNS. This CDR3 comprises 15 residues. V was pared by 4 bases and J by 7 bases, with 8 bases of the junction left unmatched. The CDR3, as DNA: TGTGCCAGCAGTGCCGGCAGGGGGCGCGGTGAAAAACTGTTTTTT. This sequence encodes CASSAGRGRGEKLFF. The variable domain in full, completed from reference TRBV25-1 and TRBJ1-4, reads EADIYQTPRYLVIGTGKKITLECSQTMGHDKMYWYQQDPGMELHLIHYSYGVNSTEKGDLSSESTVSRIRTEHFPLTLESARPSHTSQYLCASSAGRGRGEKLFFGSGTQLSVL.

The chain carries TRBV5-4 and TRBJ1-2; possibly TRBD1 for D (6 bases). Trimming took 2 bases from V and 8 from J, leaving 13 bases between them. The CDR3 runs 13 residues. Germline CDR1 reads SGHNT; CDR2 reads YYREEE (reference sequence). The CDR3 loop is CASSLRQVAGYTF. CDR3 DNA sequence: TGTGCCAGCAGCTTACGACAGGTGGCCGGCTACACCTTC.

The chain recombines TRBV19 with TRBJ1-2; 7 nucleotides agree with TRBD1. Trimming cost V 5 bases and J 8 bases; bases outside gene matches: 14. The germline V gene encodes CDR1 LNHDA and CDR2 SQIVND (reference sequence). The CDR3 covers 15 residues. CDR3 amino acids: CASSVDRVMAYGYTF. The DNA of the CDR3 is TGTGCCAGTAGTGTTGACAGGGTGATGGCTTACGGCTACACCTTC.

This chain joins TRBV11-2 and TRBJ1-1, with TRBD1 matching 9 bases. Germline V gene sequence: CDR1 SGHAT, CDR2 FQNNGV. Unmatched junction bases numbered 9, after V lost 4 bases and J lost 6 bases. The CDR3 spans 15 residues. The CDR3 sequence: CASSSGTGWGAEAFF. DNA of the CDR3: TGTGCCAGCAGCTCCGGGACAGGGTGGGGGGCTGAAGCTTTCTTT.

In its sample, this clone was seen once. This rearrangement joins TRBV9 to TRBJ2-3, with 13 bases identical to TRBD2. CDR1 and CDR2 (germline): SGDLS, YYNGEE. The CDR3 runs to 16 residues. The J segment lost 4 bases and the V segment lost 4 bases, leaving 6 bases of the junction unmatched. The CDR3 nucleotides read TGTGCCAGCAGCATATCGACTAGCGGGAGGTCAGATACGCAGTATTTT. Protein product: CASSISTSGRSDTQYF.

The CDR3 loop is CASSQDGGGRGSLNSPLHF. The CDR3 DNA reads TGCGCCAGCAGCCAAGATGGCGGAGGGAGGGGCTCACTTAATTCACCCCTCCACTTT. The J gene is TRBJ1-6, the V gene TRBV4-1; possible D gene TRBD1, 5 bases. The length of the CDR3 is 19 residues. V was shortened by 0 bases and J by 6 bases, with 21 bases between the two germline ends. Germline V gives CDR1 MGHRA, CDR2 YSYEKL.

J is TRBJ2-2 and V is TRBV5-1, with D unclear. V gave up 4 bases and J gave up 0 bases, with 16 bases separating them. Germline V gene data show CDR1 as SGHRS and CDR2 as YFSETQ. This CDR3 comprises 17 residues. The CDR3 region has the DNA TGCGCCAGCAGCCCCTCAATGACACCTGCGAACACCGGGGAGCTGTTTTTT. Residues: CASSPSMTPANTGELFF.

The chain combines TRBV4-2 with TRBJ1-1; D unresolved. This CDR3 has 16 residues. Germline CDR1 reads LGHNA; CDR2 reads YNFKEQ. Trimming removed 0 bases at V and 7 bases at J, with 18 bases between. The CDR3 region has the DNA TGTGCCAGCAGCCAAGATATGGTCTCGAGTTTGGGTGAAGCTTTCTTT. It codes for CASSQDMVSSLGEAFF.

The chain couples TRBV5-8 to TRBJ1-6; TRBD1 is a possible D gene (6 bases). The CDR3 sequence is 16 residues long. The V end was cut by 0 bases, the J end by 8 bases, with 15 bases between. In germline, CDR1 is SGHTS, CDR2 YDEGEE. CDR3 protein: CASSLGSGTFDSPLHF. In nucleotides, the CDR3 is TGTGCCAGCAGCTTGGGGAGTGGGACATTCGATTCACCCCTCCACTTT.

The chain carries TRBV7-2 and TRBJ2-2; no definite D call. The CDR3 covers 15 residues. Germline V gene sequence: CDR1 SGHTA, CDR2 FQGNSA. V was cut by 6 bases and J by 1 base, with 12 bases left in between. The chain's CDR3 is CASSSSVVNTGELFF. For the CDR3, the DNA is TGTGCCAGCAGTTCATCAGTGGTGAACACCGGGGAGCTGTTTTTT.

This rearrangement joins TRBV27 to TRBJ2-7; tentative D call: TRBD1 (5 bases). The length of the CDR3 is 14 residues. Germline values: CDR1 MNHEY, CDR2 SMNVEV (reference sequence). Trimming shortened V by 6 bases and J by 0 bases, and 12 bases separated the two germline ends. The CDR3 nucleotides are TGTGCCAGCAGCAAGGGGTATAGCTCCTACGAGCAGTACTTC. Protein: CASSKGYSSYEQYF.